Presented here are 21 T cell receptor beta chains from one specimen sequenced in a study of CD8+ T cells in alopecia areata. Treatment described: oral pan-JAK inhibitor, 5-10 mg twice daily. Isolated RNA was reverse transcribed into cDNA used as the sequencing template. The table came from immunoSEQ multiplex PCR; TCRdb's copy has only in-frame clones and leaves some out. This sample carries fewer than 250,000 clones, under 40% of them seen once, and the ten largest clones take more than 0.4%. Sequencing used CD4+ T cells sorted from blood, obtained between weeks 30 and 35, from a patient treated with tofacitinib. The source of these receptors is a human donor with alopecia areata.

The table lists this clone with a few counts. CDR3: CASSSGGASYNEQFF. The CDR3 DNA follows: TGTGCCAGCAGCTCCGGAGGGGCCTCCTACAATGAGCAGTTCTTC. The rearrangement links TRBV7-9 to TRBJ2-1, with a tentative D call TRBD2 (6 bases). Trimming removed 4 bases from V and 0 bases from J, with 10 bases in between. The CDR3 has 15 amino acids. The V gene's germline CDR1 is SEHNR and CDR2 FQNEAQ (reference sequence).

CDR3 loop: CASSRDRARGNQPQHF. CDR3 bases: TGTGCCAGCAGCCGGGACAGGGCAAGAGGCAATCAGCCCCAGCATTTT. The genes are TRBV27 and TRBJ1-5, with 9 bases that match TRBD1. This CDR3 comprises 16 residues. Germline V gives CDR1 MNHEY, CDR2 SMNVEV (reference sequence). V gave up 6 bases and J gave up 2 bases; unmatched junction bases: 8.

This clone was found a few times. The chain carries TRBV4-2 and TRBJ1-1; D may be TRBD1 (5 bases). In germline, CDR1 is LGHNA, CDR2 YNFKEQ. Deletions cut 3 bases from V and 6 bases from J, with 8 bases between. There are 12 residues in the CDR3. CDR3 DNA sequence: TGTGCCAGCAGCCATAGGGACGCTGAAGCTTTCTTT. Translated: CASSHRDAEAFF.

The chain joins TRBV6-1 to TRBJ2-4; D possibly corresponds to TRBD1 (5 bases). CDR3 length equals 14 residues. Trimming took 6 bases from V and 5 from J, leaving 14 bases between them. The germline V gene has CDR1 MNHNS and CDR2 SASEGT. CDR3 nucleotides: TGTGCCAGCAGCTCCCCCTTACAGGAAAACATTCAGTACTTC. Translation gives CASSSPLQENIQYF.

The V gene is TRBV5-6, the J gene TRBJ2-7; 7 nucleotides agree with TRBD1. This CDR3 spans 19 amino acids. V lost 2 bases and J lost 0; bases outside the gene matches: 17. The V gene's germline CDR1 is SGHDT and CDR2 YYEEEE. In DNA, the CDR3 is TGTGCCAGCAGCTTTAGGCCCGGGACAGTAACCCCCAGCTCCTACGAGCAGTACTTC. Its protein product is CASSFRPGTVTPSSYEQYF. Supplemented by reference TRBV5-6 and TRBJ2-7, the full variable domain reads DAGVTQSPTHLIKTRGQQVTLRCSPKSGHDTVSWYQQALGQGPQFIFQYYEEEERQRGNFPDRFSGHQFPNYSSELNVNALLLGDSALYLCASSFRPGTVTPSSYEQYFGPGTRLTVT.

This sequence joins TRBV6-9 and TRBJ1-5; TRBD1 is a possible D gene (5 bases). V was pared by 4 bases and J by 3 bases, with 10 bases between. Per the germline V gene, CDR1 is MNHGY and CDR2 is SVAAGI. The CDR3 is 14 amino acids. The CDR3 DNA is TGTGCCAGCAGTTGGGGCAGGCTCAATCAGCCCCAGCATTTT. It yields the protein CASSWGRLNQPQHF.

There are a few counts of this clone. The chain is built from TRBV6-5 and TRBJ1-1; no definite D call. CDR3 length: 13 amino acids. Trimming removed 5 bases at V and 4 bases at J, with 11 bases between. Looked up from germline, CDR1 is MNHEY and CDR2 is SVGAGI. CDR3 amino acids: CASSEGFGTEAFF. CDR3 DNA: TGTGCCAGCAGTGAAGGTTTTGGCACTGAAGCTTTCTTT.

CDR3 sequence (DNA): TGTGCCAGCAGCGTAGGGGGAGGATTCTCTGGGGCCAACGTCCTGACTTTC. Translated, it gives CASSVGGGFSGANVLTF. The V call is TRBV9, the J call TRBJ2-6; D perhaps matches TRBD2 (6 bases). The CDR3 consists of 17 residues. V dropped 0 bases and J dropped 0 bases, with 10 bases sitting between them. CDR1 is SGDLS and CDR2 is YYNGEE in the germline V gene.

The chain couples TRBV6-5 to TRBJ2-3; 11 bases agree with TRBD2. This CDR3 is built from 16 residues. Per germline, CDR1 MNHEY and CDR2 SVGAGI. V trimming: 3 bases; J trimming: 5 bases; junction bases outside the gene matches: 7. The DNA for the CDR3 is TGTGCCAGCAGTTATACGACTAGCGGGGATATAGATACGCAGTATTTT. Translating it yields CASSYTTSGDIDTQYF.

This clone was detected a few times. The chain is built from TRBV7-3 and TRBJ2-1, with 7 bases that match TRBD2. The CDR3 is made up of 15 amino acids. The germline CDR1 and CDR2 sequences are SGHTA and FQGTGA. V trimming: 5 bases; J trimming: 0 bases; junction bases outside the gene matches: 4. CDR3 region: CASSPAGYSYNEQFF. CDR3 sequence (DNA): TGTGCCAGCAGCCCAGCGGGGTACTCCTACAATGAGCAGTTCTTC.

This clone turned up a few times. The rearrangement joins TRBV9 to TRBJ1-1; the D is unclear. The germline V gene has CDR1 SGDLS and CDR2 YYNGEE. The V gene lost 0 bases and the J gene lost 1 base, with 4 bases spanning the gap. CDR3 size: 13 residues. The CDR3 loop reads CASSVEQNTEAFF. The DNA of the CDR3 is TGTGCCAGCAGCGTAGAACAGAACACTGAAGCTTTCTTT.

This clone turned up a few times. The rearrangement links TRBV19 to TRBJ1-5; D gene ambiguous. Germline values: CDR1 LNHDA, CDR2 SQIVND (reference sequence). V lost 3 bases and J 5 bases, leaving 5 bases between the germline ends. The CDR3 has 12 residues. Here the CDR3 reads CASSISYQPQHF. CDR3 coding DNA: TGTGCCAGTAGTATTTCCTATCAGCCCCAGCATTTT.

This clone turned up a few times. The chain uses TRBV25-1 and TRBJ1-2; D unclear. The germline V gene encodes CDR1 MGHDK and CDR2 SYGVNS. The CDR3 runs to 13 residues. V was pared by 4 bases and J by 0 bases, with 6 bases between. CDR3 DNA sequence: TGTGCCAGCAGTGCGGGTACTAACTATGGCTACACCTTC. Amino acid sequence: CASSAGTNYGYTF.

The chain carries TRBV30 and TRBJ2-7; D is possibly TRBD1 (5 bases). The length of the CDR3 is 13 residues. The germline CDR1 and CDR2 sequences are GTSNPN and SVGIG (reference sequence). Trimming stripped 1 base from V and 2 bases from J, with 9 bases between. In DNA form, the CDR3 reads TGTGCCTGGAGTGGATCAGGGACCTACGAGCAGTACTTC. As protein: CAWSGSGTYEQYF.

J is TRBJ2-5 and V is TRBV5-1, with D hard to call. The CDR3 sequence is 15 residues long. CDR1 and CDR2 (germline): SGHRS, YFSETQ. Trimming left V 1 base short and J 5 bases short, with 15 bases between. As DNA, the CDR3 is TGCGCCAGCAGCTTGACCTCTCCTAACGGGGAGACCCAGTACTTC. Its protein is CASSLTSPNGETQYF.

In this sample, this clone turned up a few times. J is TRBJ2-1 and V is TRBV29-1, with 8 positions matching TRBD1. The J segment lost 6 bases and the V segment lost 5 bases, leaving 21 bases of the junction unmatched. This CDR3 comprises 18 residues. Germline V gene data show CDR1 as SQVTM and CDR2 as ANQGSEA. Here the CDR3 DNA reads TGCAGCGTTCGGGTATCGGGCAGGGGGCGAGTTCGTGGCAATGAGCAGTTCTTC. This encodes CSVRVSGRGRVRGNEQFF.

This clone has only a few counts. The gene calls are TRBV27 and TRBJ1-1; D is perhaps TRBD1 (5 bases). Germline CDR1 reads MNHEY; CDR2 reads SMNVEV (reference sequence). V gave up 8 bases and J gave up 1 base, with 11 bases separating them. There are 13 residues in the CDR3. The CDR3 here is CASARGGNTEAFF. For the CDR3, the DNA is TGTGCCAGCGCCCGGGGGGGGAACACTGAAGCTTTCTTT.

This clone occurred a few times. The chain combines TRBV5-6 with TRBJ2-1; either TRBD1 or TRBD2 may fit D (5 bases each). The germline CDR1 and CDR2 sequences are SGHDT and YYEEEE. V lost 4 bases and J lost 7, with 15 bases in between. This CDR3 region has 14 residues. The CDR3 nucleotides read TGTGCCAGCAGCCTGGCAGGTGGGGGAAATGAGCAGTTCTTC. Translation: CASSLAGGGNEQFF.

This clone was recorded a few times. The V and J genes are TRBV7-9 and TRBJ1-1; possibly TRBD1 for D (6 bases). The CDR3 has 12 residues. Trimming shortened V by 6 bases and J by 10 bases, and 15 bases separated the two germline ends. Germline V gene data show CDR1 as SEHNR and CDR2 as FQNEAQ (reference sequence). CDR3 sequence (DNA): TGTGCCAGCAGTCGACAGGACCCGGGAGCTTTCTTT. As protein: CASSRQDPGAFF.

The chain has TRBV19 and TRBJ1-2; 7 nucleotides match TRBD1. This CDR3 is 14 amino acids long. In germline, CDR1 is LNHDA, CDR2 SQIVND (reference sequence). With V trimmed by 5 bases and J by 3 bases, 6 bases remained unmatched. CDR3 in DNA: TGTGCCAGTAGTGGAGACAGGGCGCACTATGGCTACACCTTC. Its translation is CASSGDRAHYGYTF. Using reference TRBV19 and TRBJ1-2 for the parts outside the CDR3, the full variable domain is DGGITQSPKYLFRKEGQNVTLSCEQNLNHDAMYWYRQDPGQGLRLIYYSQIVNDFQKGDIAEGYSVSREKKESFPLTVTSAQKNPTAFYLCASSGDRAHYGYTFGSGTRLTVV.

The CDR3, as DNA: TGTGCCAGCAGTGAAGGCCGGTTCGGAGAGTACTTC. Amino acids: CASSEGRFGEYF. This chain uses TRBV2 with TRBJ2-7; D uncertain. The CDR3 loop spans 12 amino acids. V lost 1 base, J lost 11 bases, and 12 bases lay in between. The V gene's germline CDR1 is SNHLY and CDR2 FYNNEI.